This T cell receptor (beta chain) was documented in a study of molecular identifiers for immune sequencing clone quantification (dated by TCRdb to the late 2010s). In the study overall: In a replicate experiment, RNA from roughly 20,000 or 100,000 naive CD8 T cells was split into five aliquots, four of which were sequenced. This methods study benchmarked molecular-identifier clustering-based TCR repertoire sequencing (MIDCIRS) and TCR RNA copy counting, using CD8 T cells to do so. Here is what the overall study found, with its caveats: In CMV-specific effector cells, clones with more than 20 RNA copies contained over 99% of molecules, whereas in naive cells such clones contained under 1% of molecules. The naive libraries included spiked-in Jurkat TCR RNA (roughly ten copies' worth), and this Jurkat TCR RNA is not part of the donor repertoire. Modeling indicated approximately 3.2 TCR RNA copies recovered per cell, compared with around 11 by digital PCR, which implies a capture efficiency of 25% to 35%. The sizes of highly expanded clones could end up underestimated when identical TCR molecules share a barcode. Spiked-in Jurkat TCR RNA equivalent to a single cell was reported to be detectable even among 750,000 to 1,000,000 naive CD8 T cells. Without barcode sub-clustering, chimeric consensus sequences inflated TCR diversity; chimeras reached as high as 47%.

Library prep was done by PCR. The data were produced on an Illumina HiSeq 4000. Bulk TCR libraries were made following a previously described method, with the TCR primers given in Table S5. The Qiagen AllPrep DNA/RNA kit was used to purify total RNA. Before analysis, reads from multiple sequencing runs of the same library were pooled. In the original analysis: Reads were retained only if the reads had an exact TCR constant sequence, and the retained reads were trimmed to 150 nt and grouped according to their 12-nt molecular barcodes. Reads within each barcode group were sub-clustered using a 15% Levenshtein threshold, and quality-weighted consensus sequences were constructed for each RNA molecule. Non-functional sequences were discarded, and so were lower-count sequences lying one edit away from another sequence. Barcode sub-clusters with fewer than 20% of the maximum read count were removed, based on fitting two negative binomial distributions. TCRdb trimmed public reads at Q25 via fastp, called clones via MiXCR and kept in-frame beta chains. Each CDR3 protein gets just one entry, which takes the most common genes and DNA from the rows behind it. None of the V and J calls come from the authors' own analysis; TCRdb made them. The sample includes about 640,000 distinct CDR3 sequences, with 15% to 20% observed a single time. Of the sample, roughly 0.9% falls within the top ten clones.

Libraries of naive CD8 T cells were generated from roughly 18,000 to 920,000 sorted cells, with 10%, 30% or 50% of the purified RNA used. Naive CD8 T cells were FACS-sorted as CD8+CD4-CCR7+CD45RA+ on a BD FACSAria II into RLT Plus buffer. To test detection sensitivity, Jurkat RNA equivalent to about eleven TCR copies was spiked into samples of about 19,000-1,000,000 naive CD8 T cells. Enrichment of CD8 T cells was done with RosetteSep CD8+ T Cell Enrichment Cocktail plus Ficoll-Paque, and ACK red cell lysis came afterward. This clonotype was seen repeatedly, ten times or more. What this receptor recognizes is not known. No base-level quality is on record; no much larger clone is a single base apart. This TCR came from a human donor in good health. Some libraries in this study had Jurkat cell RNA spiked in. The specimen sequenced was naive CD8+ T cells from blood, with Jurkat cell RNA spiked in. Per the publication, the cell subset or site label means: FACS-sorted CD8+CD4-CCR7+CD45RA+ naive T cells.

CDR3 loop: CASSPPNFRTQYF. The DNA sequence follows: TGTGCCAGCAGTCCGCCTAACTTTAGGACCCAGTACTTC. The V gene is TRBV12-3 or TRBV12-4 and the J gene is TRBJ2-5; no D segment can be confidently identified. V gives up 5 bases and J gives up 7 bases, and the segment between their germline ends measures 14 bases. The CDR3 runs 13 residues from the cysteine to the phenylalanine. The retained sequence is limited to the CDR3, 39 bases, with the frame set at the first base.